Below, one TCR beta chain is given with its context. These data are taken from a study of shared clonotypes between healthy human individuals. Deep-level settings were used for running the assay. Genomic DNA belonging to each subset was distributed in equal measure over several immunoSEQ plates. The assay was immunoSEQ multiplex PCR, and TCRdb's table has in-frame clones only and misses some. Of over a million clones detected, roughly 97% appear once; the ten largest clones hold about 1.2%. Donors were healthy HIV-negative adults without recent acute infections or vaccinations. Germline V gives CDR1 MNHEY, CDR2 SMNVEV (reference sequence). Trimming cost V 4 bases and J 2 bases; bases outside gene matches: 6. The CDR3 runs 16 residues.

The chain recombines TRBV27 with TRBJ2-7; TRBD2 aligns across 12 bases. Sequenced: naive CD4+ T cells sorted from blood. Subset meaning: CD45RA+ positively selected. This receptor was taken from a man between 25 and 39 years old in good health. CDR3 amino acids: CASSYSRLAGAYEQYF. DNA of the CDR3: TGTGCCAGCAGTTATTCCCGACTAGCGGGAGCCTACGAGCAGTACTTC.